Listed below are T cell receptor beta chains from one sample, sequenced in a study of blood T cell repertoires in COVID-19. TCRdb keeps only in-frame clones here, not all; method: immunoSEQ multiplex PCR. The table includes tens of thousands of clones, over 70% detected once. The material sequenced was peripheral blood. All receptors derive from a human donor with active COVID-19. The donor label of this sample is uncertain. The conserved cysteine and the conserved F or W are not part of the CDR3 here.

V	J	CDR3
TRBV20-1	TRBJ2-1	SASFSNEQF
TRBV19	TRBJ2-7	ASRSGDLGIYEQY
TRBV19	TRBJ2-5	ASTPRGGQYQETQY
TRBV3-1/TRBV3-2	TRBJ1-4	ASSLRGSHEKLF
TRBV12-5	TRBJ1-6	ASGLTLDRGRATPLH
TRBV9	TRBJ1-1	ASSAGPRNTEAF
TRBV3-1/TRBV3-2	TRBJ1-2	ASSGRTGISLAYGYT
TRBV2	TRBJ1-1	ASSKVGTDRTEAF
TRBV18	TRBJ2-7	ASSPTGVAYEQY
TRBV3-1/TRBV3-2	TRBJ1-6	ASSQGAVDSPLH
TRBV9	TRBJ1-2	ASSGSSQGYGYT
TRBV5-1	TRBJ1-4	ASRPGQTLKLF
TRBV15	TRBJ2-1	ATSSPPDSLSSYNEQF
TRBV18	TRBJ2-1	ASSPRGDAYNEQF
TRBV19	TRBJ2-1	ASSIKGSYNEQF
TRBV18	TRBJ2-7	ASSPVSSYEQY
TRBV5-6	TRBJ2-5	ASSFLAGVVEETQY
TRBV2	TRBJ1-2	ASSGTAKGDGYT
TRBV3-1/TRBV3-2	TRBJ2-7	ASSQAWAGAYEQY
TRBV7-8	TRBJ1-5	ASSPETGNQPQH
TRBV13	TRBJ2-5	ASSRRMAGGETQY
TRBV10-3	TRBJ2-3	AISLTGTGENTQY
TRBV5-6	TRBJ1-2	ASSLAEAYGYT